This T cell receptor beta chain is drawn from a study of blood T cell repertoires in COVID-19. The overall study: From the United States, Italy and Spain came samples of acute and convalescent COVID-19.

Original processing methods: Estimation of nucleated cell counts relied on the amplification of reference gene primers. Measured with immunoSEQ multiplex PCR; TCRdb has only the in-frame clones, and not every one. The V and J calls and the clone size are those of that table, but D and trimming were determined from the DNA. Of approximately 150,000 clones in the sample, roughly 86% were seen once. Germline V gene sequence: CDR1 SGHVS, CDR2 FNYEAQ. The CDR3 contains 17 residues. The J segment lost 0 bases and the V segment lost 0 bases, leaving 3 bases of the junction unmatched. This TCR derives from a woman in her fifties or sixties with acute or convalescent COVID-19. The sample taken for sequencing was peripheral blood. The gene calls are TRBV7-6 and TRBJ2-7, with TRBD2 matching 12 bases. The CDR3 here is CASSLAPSGGASYEQYF. The CDR3 DNA is TGTGCCAGCAGCTTAGCGCCTAGCGGGGGGGCCTCCTACGAGCAGTACTTC.